The 16 T cell receptor beta chains listed next were all sequenced from one sample in a study of blood T cell repertoires in COVID-19. Sequencing was performed with immunoSEQ multiplex PCR; in TCRdb, only in-frame clones are kept and a portion is missing. The sample shows around 390,000 clones, roughly 89% of them seen only once. The sequencing sample was made of PBMCs or T cells enriched from blood (not recorded which). All receptors come from a woman aged 45-60 years who had recovered from COVID-19.

The V call is TRBV29-1, the J call TRBJ1-5; no definite D call. Trimming cost V 2 bases and J 7 bases, with 12 bases left between them. In germline, CDR1 is SQVTM, CDR2 ANQGSEA. The CDR3 sequence is 13 residues long. This chain's CDR3 is CSVESRSGQPQHF. In DNA, the CDR3 is TGCAGCGTTGAAAGTCGCAGCGGCCAGCCCCAGCATTTT. The complete variable domain, with remaining parts taken from reference TRBV29-1 and TRBJ1-5, reads SAVISQKPSRDICQRGTSLTIQCQVDSQVTMMFWYRQQPGQSLTLIATANQGSEATYESGFVIDKFPISRPNLTFSTLTVSNMSPEDSSIYLCSVESRSGQPQHFGDGTRLSIL.

Only one count was recorded for this clone. This chain uses TRBV27 with TRBJ2-7; 9 bases are a match to TRBD1. Germline lookup yields CDR1 MNHEY and CDR2 SMNVEV (reference sequence). The length of the CDR3 is 16 residues. The J segment lost 3 bases and the V segment lost 3 bases, leaving 9 bases of the junction unmatched. The CDR3 reads CASSFVQGAGYYEQYF. The CDR3 nucleotides read TGTGCCAGCAGTTTTGTACAGGGGGCGGGTTACTACGAGCAGTACTTC.

Written as DNA, the CDR3 is TGTGCCCGGGACAGGGAAGCTAACTATGGCTACACCTTC. Protein product: CARDREANYGYTF. This sequence joins TRBV30 and TRBJ1-2; 9 positions match TRBD1. CDR1 is GTSNPN, CDR2 SVGIG, per germline (reference sequence). Germline trimming cut 8 bases from V and 0 bases from J; bases unmatched to any gene: 4. This CDR3 is 13 amino acids long.

CDR3 nucleotide sequence: TGTGCCAGCTCACGAGAATCAGCCACAGTTAATGAAAAACTGTTTTTT. This encodes CASSRESATVNEKLFF. The V gene is TRBV18, the J gene TRBJ1-4, with D hard to call. Germline CDR1 is KGHSH and CDR2 is LQKENI. Trimming stripped 4 bases from V and 4 bases from J, with 16 bases between. The CDR3 runs to 16 residues.

V and J are TRBV27 and TRBJ2-1; D is perhaps TRBD1 (5 bases). Germline CDR1 and CDR2: MNHEY and SMNVEV (reference sequence). The CDR3 is made up of 14 amino acids. The V and J ends lost 3 bases and 4 bases respectively, with 10 bases between them. Written as DNA, the CDR3 is TGTGCCAGCAGTTTTAGGGGTAATTACAATGAGCAGTTCTTC. Its protein is CASSFRGNYNEQFF.

Turning to this clone: The same CDR3 can be traced to other DNA sequences in this sample. The V call is TRBV30, the J call TRBJ1-2, with a possible D match to TRBD1 (5 bases). The CDR3 covers 13 residues. Between the trimmed V and J ends, which lost 2 bases and 5 bases, there was a span of 12 bases. Looked up from germline, CDR1 is GTSNPN and CDR2 is SVGIG (reference sequence). The CDR3 here is CAWSTPTAYGYTF. Here the CDR3 DNA reads TGTGCCTGGAGTACCCCGACAGCTTATGGCTACACCTTC. The entire variable domain, with the rest obtained from reference TRBV30 and TRBJ1-2, is as follows: SQTIHQWPATLVQPVGSPLSLECTVEGTSNPNLYWYRQAAGRGLQLLFYSVGIGQISSEVPQNLSASRPQDRQFILSSKKLLLSDSGFYLCAWSTPTAYGYTFGSGTRLTVV.

The genes are TRBV4-3 and TRBJ1-5, with a tentative D call TRBD1 (6 bases). Germline V gene lookup returns CDR1 LGHNA and CDR2 YSLEER. The CDR3 runs to 15 residues. The V and J ends lost 1 base and 4 bases respectively, with 11 bases between them. Here the CDR3 DNA reads TGCGCCAGCAGCCAAGGACCAGGGGCGAATCAGCCCCAGCATTTT. Residues: CASSQGPGANQPQHF.

This sequence joins TRBV28 and TRBJ2-5, with D possibly being TRBD1 (6 bases). The germline V gene has CDR1 MDHEN and CDR2 SYDVKM. The CDR3 totals 15 residues. The V and J ends lost 3 bases and 3 bases respectively, with 14 bases between them. The CDR3: CASSFDRTAKETQYF. CDR3 DNA: TGTGCCAGCAGTTTCGACCGGACAGCCAAAGAGACCCAGTACTTC.

This clone was observed once. This chain uses TRBV27 with TRBJ1-1, with TRBD1 identical over 7 bases. Germline V gives CDR1 MNHEY, CDR2 SMNVEV (reference sequence). This CDR3 is 15 amino acids long. J was trimmed by 4 bases and V by 2 bases; bases with no gene match: 7. For the CDR3, the DNA is TGTGCCAGCAGTTTAGGGACAGAGGCACTCACTGAAGCTTTCTTT. Its protein is CASSLGTEALTEAFF.

The V and J genes are TRBV11-2 and TRBJ1-4; 11 bases are a match to TRBD1. The CDR3 consists of 15 residues. Unmatched junction bases numbered 6, after V lost 5 bases and J lost 7 bases. Per the germline V gene, CDR1 is SGHAT and CDR2 is FQNNGV. The CDR3 loop is CASSEGGTGGEKLFF. The CDR3 nucleotides are TGTGCCAGCAGCGAAGGGGGGACAGGGGGTGAAAAACTGTTTTTT.

The genes are TRBV6-1 and TRBJ2-5; perhaps TRBD2 as D (6 bases). The CDR3 consists of 14 residues. Germline loops: CDR1 MNHNS, CDR2 SASEGT. The V end was cut by 2 bases, the J end by 7 bases, with 14 bases between. The CDR3 sequence is CASSEQGLGGTQYF. CDR3 nucleotides: TGTGCCAGCAGTGAACAGGGCCTGGGGGGGACCCAGTACTTC.

J is TRBJ2-7 and V is TRBV27; possible D gene TRBD2, 5 bases. The CDR3 totals 16 residues. Trimming stripped 5 bases from V and 3 bases from J, with 20 bases between. Germline V gene lookup returns CDR1 MNHEY and CDR2 SMNVEV (reference sequence). DNA of the CDR3: TGTGCCAGCAGTGCCCTAAAGCGGTCGTACCGCTACGAGCAGTACTTC. Translation: CASSALKRSYRYEQYF.

This clone was counted a single time. The V gene is TRBV29-1, the J gene TRBJ2-7; 8 nucleotides agree with TRBD2. Germline-derived CDR1 and CDR2 are SQVTM and ANQGSEA. The CDR3 totals 16 residues. V lost 1 base, J lost 3 bases, and 11 bases stayed unmatched. CDR3 bases: TGCAGCGTTGAAGGCCGTGGCGGCAGCGGGGGCTACGAGCAGTACTTC. This gives the protein CSVEGRGGSGGYEQYF.

V is TRBV7-8 and J is TRBJ1-1; unclear D gene. The CDR3 length is 13 residues. V lost 5 bases and J lost 6, with 13 bases in between. Germline V gene data show CDR1 as SGHVS and CDR2 as FQNEAQ. The chain's CDR3 is CASSPPGRAEAFF. The DNA of the CDR3 is TGTGCCAGCAGCCCTCCGGGGAGAGCTGAAGCTTTCTTT.

This chain uses TRBV23-1 with TRBJ1-6, with a tentative D call TRBD1 (5 bases). TRBV23-1 is annotated as an ORF whose role is uncertain. The V gene lost 4 bases and the J gene lost 10 bases, with 11 bases spanning the gap. CDR3 size: 13 residues. In DNA form, the CDR3 reads TGCGCCAGCAGTCTCAGGGTCAAGTCACCCCTCCACTTT. This encodes CASSLRVKSPLHF.

The chain links TRBV19 to TRBJ1-1, with D tentatively TRBD1 (6 bases). Germline V gene sequence: CDR1 LNHDA, CDR2 SQIVND (reference sequence). The CDR3 runs 14 residues. Trimming pared 5 bases from V and 4 bases from J, leaving 14 bases between. CDR3 sequence (DNA): TGTGCCAGTAGTTCACAGGGACCCGGCACTGAAGCTTTCTTT. The encoded protein is CASSSQGPGTEAFF.